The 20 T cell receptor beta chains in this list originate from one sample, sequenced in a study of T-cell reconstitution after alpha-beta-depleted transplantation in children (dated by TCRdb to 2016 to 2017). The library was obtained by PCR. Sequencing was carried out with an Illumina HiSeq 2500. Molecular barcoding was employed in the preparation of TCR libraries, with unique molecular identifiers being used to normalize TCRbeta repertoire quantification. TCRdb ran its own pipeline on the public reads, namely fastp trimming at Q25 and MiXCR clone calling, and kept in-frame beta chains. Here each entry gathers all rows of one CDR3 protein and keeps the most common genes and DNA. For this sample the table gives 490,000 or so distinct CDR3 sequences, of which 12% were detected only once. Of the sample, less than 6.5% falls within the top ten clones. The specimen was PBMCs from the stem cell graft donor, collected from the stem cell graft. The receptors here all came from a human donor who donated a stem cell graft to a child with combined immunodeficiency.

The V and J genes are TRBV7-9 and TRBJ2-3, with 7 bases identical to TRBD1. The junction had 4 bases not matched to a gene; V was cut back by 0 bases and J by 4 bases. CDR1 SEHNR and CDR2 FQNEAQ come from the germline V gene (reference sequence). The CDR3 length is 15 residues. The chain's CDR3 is CASSLAQGDADTQYF. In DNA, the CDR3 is TGTGCCAGCAGCTTAGCCCAGGGGGACGCAGATACGCAGTATTTT.

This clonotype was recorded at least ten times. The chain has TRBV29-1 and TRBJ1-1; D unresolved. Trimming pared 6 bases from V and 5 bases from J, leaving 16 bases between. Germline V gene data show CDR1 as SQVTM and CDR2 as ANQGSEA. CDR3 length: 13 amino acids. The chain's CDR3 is CSVAYQRGTEAFF. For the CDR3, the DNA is TGCAGCGTAGCCTACCAAAGAGGGACTGAAGCTTTCTTT.

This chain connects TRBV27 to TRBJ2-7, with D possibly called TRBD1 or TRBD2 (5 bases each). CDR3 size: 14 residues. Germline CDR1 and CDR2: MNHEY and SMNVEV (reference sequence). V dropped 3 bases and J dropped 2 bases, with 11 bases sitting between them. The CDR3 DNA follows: TGTGCCAGCAGTTTTATCGGGGCTACCTACGAGCAGTACTTC. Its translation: CASSFIGATYEQYF.

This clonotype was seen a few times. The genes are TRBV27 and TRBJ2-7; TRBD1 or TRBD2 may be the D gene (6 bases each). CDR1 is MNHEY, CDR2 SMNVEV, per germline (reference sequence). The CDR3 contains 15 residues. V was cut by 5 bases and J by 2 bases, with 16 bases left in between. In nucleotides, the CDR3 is TGTGCCAGCAGTAAGGGGGGATCGGCAACCTACGAGCAGTACTTC. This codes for CASSKGGSATYEQYF.

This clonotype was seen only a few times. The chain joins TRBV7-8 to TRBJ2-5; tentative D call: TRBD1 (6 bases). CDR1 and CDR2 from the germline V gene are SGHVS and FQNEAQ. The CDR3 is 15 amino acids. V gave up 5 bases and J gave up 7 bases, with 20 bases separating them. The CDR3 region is CASSPARREGVTQYF. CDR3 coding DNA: TGTGCCAGCAGCCCAGCTCGGAGAGAGGGGGTGACCCAGTACTTC.

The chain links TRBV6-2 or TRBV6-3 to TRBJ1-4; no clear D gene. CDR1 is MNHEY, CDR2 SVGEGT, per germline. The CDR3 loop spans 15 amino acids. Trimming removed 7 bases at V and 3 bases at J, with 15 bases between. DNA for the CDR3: TGTGCCAGCAAGACCATAAGGTCACCTAATGAAAAACTGTTTTTT. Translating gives CASKTIRSPNEKLFF.

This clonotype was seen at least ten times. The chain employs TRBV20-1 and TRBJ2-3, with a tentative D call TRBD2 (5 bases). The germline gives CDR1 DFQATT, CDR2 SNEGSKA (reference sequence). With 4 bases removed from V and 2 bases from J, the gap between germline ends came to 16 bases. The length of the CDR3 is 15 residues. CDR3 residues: CSATLDGGNTDTQYF. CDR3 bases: TGCAGTGCTACCCTAGACGGAGGAAACACAGATACGCAGTATTTT.

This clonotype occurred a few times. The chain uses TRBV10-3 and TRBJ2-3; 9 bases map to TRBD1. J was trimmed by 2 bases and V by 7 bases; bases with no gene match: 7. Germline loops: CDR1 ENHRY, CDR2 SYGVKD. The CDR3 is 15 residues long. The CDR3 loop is CAINRGQGTTDTQYF. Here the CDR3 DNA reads TGTGCCATCAACCGCGGACAGGGGACCACAGATACGCAGTATTTT.

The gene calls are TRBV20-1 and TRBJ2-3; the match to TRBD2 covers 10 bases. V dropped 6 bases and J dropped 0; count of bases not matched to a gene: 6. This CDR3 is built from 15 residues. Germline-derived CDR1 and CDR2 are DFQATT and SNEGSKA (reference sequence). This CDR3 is CSAPKAGGSTDTQYF. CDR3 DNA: TGCAGTGCGCCGAAAGCGGGAGGGAGCACAGATACGCAGTATTTT.

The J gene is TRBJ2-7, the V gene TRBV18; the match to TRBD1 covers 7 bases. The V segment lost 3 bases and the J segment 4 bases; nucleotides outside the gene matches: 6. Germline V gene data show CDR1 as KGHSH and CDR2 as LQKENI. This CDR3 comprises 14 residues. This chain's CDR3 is CASSPLTGQYEQYF. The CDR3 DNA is TGTGCCAGCTCACCGTTGACAGGGCAATACGAGCAGTACTTC. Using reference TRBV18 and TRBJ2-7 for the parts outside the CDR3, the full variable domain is NAGVMQNPRHLVRRRGQEARLRCSPMKGHSHVYWYRQLPEEGLKFMVYLQKENIIDESGMPKERFSAEFPKEGPSILRIQQVVRGDSAAYFCASSPLTGQYEQYFGPGTRLTVT.

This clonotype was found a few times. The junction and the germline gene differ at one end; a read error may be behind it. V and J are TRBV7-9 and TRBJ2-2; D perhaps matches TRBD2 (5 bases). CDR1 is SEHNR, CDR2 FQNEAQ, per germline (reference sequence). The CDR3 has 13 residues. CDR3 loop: CASSGIRTGELCF. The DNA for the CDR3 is TGTGCCAGCAGCGGTATTAGGACCGGGGAGCTGTGTTTT.

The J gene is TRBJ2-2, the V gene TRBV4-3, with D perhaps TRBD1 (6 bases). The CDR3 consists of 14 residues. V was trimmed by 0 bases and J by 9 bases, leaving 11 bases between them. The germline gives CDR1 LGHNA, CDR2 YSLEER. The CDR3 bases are TGCGCCAGCAGCCAAGACGTGACAGGTTGGGAGCTGTTTTTT. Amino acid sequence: CASSQDVTGWELFF.

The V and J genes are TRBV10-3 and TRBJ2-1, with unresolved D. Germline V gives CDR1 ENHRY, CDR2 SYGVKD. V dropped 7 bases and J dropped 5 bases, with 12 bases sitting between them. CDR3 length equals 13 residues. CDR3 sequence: CAITGRANNEQFF. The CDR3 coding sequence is TGTGCCATCACAGGCCGGGCCAACAATGAGCAGTTCTTC.

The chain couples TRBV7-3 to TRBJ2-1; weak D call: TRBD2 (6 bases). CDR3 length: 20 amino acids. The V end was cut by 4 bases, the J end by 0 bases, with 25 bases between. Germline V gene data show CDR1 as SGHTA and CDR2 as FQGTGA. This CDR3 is CASSSSGGSGRHYSYNEQFF. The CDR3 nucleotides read TGTGCCAGCAGCTCCTCCGGGGGTAGTGGACGGCATTACTCCTACAATGAGCAGTTCTTC.

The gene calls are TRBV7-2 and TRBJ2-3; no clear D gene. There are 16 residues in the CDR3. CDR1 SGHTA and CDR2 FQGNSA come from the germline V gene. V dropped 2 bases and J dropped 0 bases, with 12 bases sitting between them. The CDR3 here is CASSLSPIGSTDTQYF. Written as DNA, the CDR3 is TGTGCCAGCAGCTTATCCCCTATTGGGAGCACAGATACGCAGTATTTT.

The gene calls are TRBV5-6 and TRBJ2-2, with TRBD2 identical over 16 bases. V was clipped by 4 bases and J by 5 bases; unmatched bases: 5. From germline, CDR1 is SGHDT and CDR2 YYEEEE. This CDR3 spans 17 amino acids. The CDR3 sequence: CASSGGLAGGRTGELFF. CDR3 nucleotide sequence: TGTGCCAGCAGCGGGGGACTAGCGGGAGGGCGGACCGGGGAGCTGTTTTTT. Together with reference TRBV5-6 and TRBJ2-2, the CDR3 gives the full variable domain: DAGVTQSPTHLIKTRGQQVTLRCSPKSGHDTVSWYQQALGQGPQFIFQYYEEEERQRGNFPDRFSGHQFPNYSSELNVNALLLGDSALYLCASSGGLAGGRTGELFFGEGSRLTVL.

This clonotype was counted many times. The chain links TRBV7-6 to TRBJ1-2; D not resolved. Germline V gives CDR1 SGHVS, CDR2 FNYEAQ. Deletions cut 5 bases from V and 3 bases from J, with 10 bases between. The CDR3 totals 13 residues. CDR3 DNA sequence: TGTGCCAGCAGCCCCCGCGGAGACTATGGCTACACCTTC. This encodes CASSPRGDYGYTF.

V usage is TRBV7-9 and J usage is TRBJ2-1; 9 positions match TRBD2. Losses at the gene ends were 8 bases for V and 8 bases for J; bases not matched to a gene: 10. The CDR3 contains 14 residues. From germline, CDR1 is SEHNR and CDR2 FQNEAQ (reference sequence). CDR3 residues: CASHPGTSLHEQFF. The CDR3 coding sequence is TGTGCCAGCCATCCCGGGACTAGCCTGCATGAGCAGTTCTTC.

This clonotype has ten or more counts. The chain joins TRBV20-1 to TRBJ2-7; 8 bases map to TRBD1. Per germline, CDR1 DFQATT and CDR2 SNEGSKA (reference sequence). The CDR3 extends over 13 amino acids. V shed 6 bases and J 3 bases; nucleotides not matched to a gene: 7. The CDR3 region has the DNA TGCAGTGCCCATGGACAGGGCGGCTACGAGCAGTACTTC. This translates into CSAHGQGGYEQYF.

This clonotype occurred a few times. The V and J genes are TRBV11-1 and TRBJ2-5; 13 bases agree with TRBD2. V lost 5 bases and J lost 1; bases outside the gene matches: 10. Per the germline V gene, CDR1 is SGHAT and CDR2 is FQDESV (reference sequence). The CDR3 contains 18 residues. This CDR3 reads CASSVGRTSGRVQETQYF. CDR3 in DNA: TGTGCCAGCAGCGTCGGACGGACTAGCGGGAGAGTCCAAGAGACCCAGTACTTC. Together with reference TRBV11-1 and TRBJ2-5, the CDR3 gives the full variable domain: EAEVAQSPRYKITEKSQAVAFWCDPISGHATLYWYRQILGQGPELLVQFQDESVVDDSQLPKDRFSAERLKGVDSTLKIQPAELGDSAMYLCASSVGRTSGRVQETQYFGPGTRLLVL.